This T cell receptor (beta chain) was recovered during a study of T cell changes during pregnancy in multiple sclerosis. Germline CDR1 SGHNT, CDR2 YYREEE (reference sequence). The V gene lost 0 bases and the J gene lost 2 bases, with 21 bases spanning the gap. The CDR3 consists of 18 residues. Sequenced by immunoSEQ multiplex PCR; TCRdb stores in-frame clones only, minus some. Here the sample spans approximately 65,000 clones, 80% to 95% being singletons. This clonotype originated in a female donor in good health, enrolled as a control in a pregnancy study. This material consisted of CD8+ T cells from peripheral blood mononuclear cells, taken in the third trimester of pregnancy. The chain is built from TRBV5-4 and TRBJ2-7; D uncertain. The CDR3: CASSLVKLSYLFPYEQYF. CDR3 in DNA: TGTGCCAGCAGCTTGGTTAAATTAAGCTATTTGTTTCCCTACGAGCAGTACTTC.